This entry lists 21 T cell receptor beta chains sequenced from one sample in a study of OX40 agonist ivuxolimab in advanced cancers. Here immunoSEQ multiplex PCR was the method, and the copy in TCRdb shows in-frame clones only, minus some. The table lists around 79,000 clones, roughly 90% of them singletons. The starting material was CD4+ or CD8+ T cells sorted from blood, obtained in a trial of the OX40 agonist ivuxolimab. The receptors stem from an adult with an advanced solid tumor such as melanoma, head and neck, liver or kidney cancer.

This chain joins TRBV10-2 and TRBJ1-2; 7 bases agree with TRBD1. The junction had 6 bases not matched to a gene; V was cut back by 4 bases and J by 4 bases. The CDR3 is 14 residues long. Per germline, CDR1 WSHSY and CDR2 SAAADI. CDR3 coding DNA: TGCGCCAGCAGTGGTTACAGGGGAGGCTATGGCTACACCTTC. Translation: CASSGYRGGYGYTF.

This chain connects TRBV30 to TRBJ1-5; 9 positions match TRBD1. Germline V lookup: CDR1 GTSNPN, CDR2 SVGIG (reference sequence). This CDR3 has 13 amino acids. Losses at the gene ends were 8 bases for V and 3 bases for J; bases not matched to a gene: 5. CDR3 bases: TGTGCCGGGGGACAGGGCCTCAATCAGCCCCAGCATTTT. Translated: CAGGQGLNQPQHF.

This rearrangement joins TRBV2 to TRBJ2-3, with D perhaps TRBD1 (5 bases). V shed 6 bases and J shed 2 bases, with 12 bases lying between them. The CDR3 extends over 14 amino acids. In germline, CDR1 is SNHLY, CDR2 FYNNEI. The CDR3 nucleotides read TGTGCCAGCAGGCCACAGGAACCCACAGATACGCAGTATTTT. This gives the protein CASRPQEPTDTQYF.

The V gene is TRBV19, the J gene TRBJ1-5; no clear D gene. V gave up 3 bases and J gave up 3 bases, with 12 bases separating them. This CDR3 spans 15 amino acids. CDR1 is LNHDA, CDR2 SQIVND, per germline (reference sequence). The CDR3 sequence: CASSIPRGFNQPQHF. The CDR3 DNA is TGTGCCAGTAGTATCCCACGAGGGTTCAATCAGCCCCAGCATTTT.

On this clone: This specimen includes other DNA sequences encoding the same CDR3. The CDR3: CASSVTGLEQYF. CDR3 in DNA: TGTGCCAGCAGCGTGACAGGGCTCGAGCAGTACTTC. This sequence joins TRBV28 and TRBJ2-7, with 7 positions matching TRBD1. J was trimmed by 6 bases and V by 6 bases; bases with no gene match: 5. The CDR3 runs 12 residues. Germline-derived CDR1 and CDR2 are MDHEN and SYDVKM.

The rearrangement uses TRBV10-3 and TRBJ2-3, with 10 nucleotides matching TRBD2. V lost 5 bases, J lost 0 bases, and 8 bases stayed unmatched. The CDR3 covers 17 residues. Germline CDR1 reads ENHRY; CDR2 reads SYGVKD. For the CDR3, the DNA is TGTGCCATCAGTACCACCGGGACTAGCGTTAGCACAGATACGCAGTATTTT. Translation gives CAISTTGTSVSTDTQYF.

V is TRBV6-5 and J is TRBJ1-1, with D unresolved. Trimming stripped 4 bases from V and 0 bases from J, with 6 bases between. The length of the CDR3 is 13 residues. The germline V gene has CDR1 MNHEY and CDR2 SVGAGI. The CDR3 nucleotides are TGTGCCAGCAGTTTTTCAATGAACACTGAAGCTTTCTTT. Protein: CASSFSMNTEAFF.

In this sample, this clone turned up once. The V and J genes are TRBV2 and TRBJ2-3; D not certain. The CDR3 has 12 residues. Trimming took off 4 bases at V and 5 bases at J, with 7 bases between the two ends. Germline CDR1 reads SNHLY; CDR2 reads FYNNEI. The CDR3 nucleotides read TGTGCCAGCAGTGTGGAGAGAGATACGCAGTATTTT. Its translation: CASSVERDTQYF.

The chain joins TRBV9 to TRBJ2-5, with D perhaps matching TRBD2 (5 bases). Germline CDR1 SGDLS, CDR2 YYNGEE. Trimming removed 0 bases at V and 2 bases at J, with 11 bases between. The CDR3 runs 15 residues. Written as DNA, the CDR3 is TGTGCCAGCAGCGTAGGGGTACGAGGGCAAGAGACCCAGTACTTC. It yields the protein CASSVGVRGQETQYF.

This CDR3 is CASSIDITSAAYEQYF. For the CDR3, the DNA is TGTGCCAGTAGTATAGACATTACTAGCGCCGCCTACGAGCAGTACTTC. The chain has TRBV19 and TRBJ2-7; TRBD2 agrees at 7 bases. Germline CDR1 reads LNHDA; CDR2 reads SQIVND (reference sequence). CDR3 length: 16 amino acids. V shed 0 bases and J 2 bases; nucleotides not matched to a gene: 7.

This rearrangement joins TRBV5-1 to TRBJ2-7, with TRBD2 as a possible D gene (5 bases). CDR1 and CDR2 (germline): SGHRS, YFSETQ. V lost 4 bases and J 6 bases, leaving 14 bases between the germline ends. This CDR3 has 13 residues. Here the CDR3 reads CASSVTTTSEQYF. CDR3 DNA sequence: TGCGCCAGCAGCGTAACCACAACTAGCGAGCAGTACTTC.

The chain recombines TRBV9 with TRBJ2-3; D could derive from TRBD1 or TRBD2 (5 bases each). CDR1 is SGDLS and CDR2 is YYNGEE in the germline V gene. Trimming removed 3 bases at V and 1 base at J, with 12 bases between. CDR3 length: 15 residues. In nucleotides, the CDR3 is TGTGCCAGCAGCGCGTCAGGGCGGGGCACAGATACGCAGTATTTT. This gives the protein CASSASGRGTDTQYF.

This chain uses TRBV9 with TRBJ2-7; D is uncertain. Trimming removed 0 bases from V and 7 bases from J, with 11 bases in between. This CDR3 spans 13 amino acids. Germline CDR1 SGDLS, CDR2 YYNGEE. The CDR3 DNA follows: TGTGCCAGCAGCGTAGGCACCGGCATGGAGCAGTACTTC. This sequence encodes CASSVGTGMEQYF.

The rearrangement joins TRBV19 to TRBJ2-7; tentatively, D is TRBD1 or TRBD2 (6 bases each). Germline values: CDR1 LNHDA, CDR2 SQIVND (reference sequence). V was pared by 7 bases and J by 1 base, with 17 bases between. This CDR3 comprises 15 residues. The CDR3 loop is CASTLGGGESYEQYF. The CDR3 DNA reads TGTGCCAGTACGCTCGGAGGGGGTGAGTCCTACGAGCAGTACTTC.

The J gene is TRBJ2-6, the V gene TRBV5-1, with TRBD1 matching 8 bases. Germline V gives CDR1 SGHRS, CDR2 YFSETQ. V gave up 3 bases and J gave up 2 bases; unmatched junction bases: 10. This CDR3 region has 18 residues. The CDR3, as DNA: TGCGCCAGCAGCTCGTCGACAGGGGACCTCGCTGGGGCCAACGTCCTGACTTTC. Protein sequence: CASSSSTGDLAGANVLTF.

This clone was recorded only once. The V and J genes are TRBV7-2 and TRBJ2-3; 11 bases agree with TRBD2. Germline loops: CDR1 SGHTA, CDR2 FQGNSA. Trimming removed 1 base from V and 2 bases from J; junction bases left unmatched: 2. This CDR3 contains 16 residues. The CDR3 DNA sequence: TGTGCCAGCAGCTTAGGGGGACTAGCGGACACAGATACGCAGTATTTT. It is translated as CASSLGGLADTDTQYF.

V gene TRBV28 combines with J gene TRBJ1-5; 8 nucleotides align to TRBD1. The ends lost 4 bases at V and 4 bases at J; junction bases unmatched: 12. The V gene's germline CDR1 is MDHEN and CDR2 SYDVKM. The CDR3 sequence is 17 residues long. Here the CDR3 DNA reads TGTGCCAGCAGTTCCCAGGGGGCGGGACGCTTGAATCAGCCCCAGCATTTT. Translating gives CASSSQGAGRLNQPQHF.

As DNA, the CDR3 is TGCGCCAGCAGGACCACAGGGACCGGGGCCAACGTCCTGACTTTC. This gives the protein CASRTTGTGANVLTF. V is TRBV5-1 and J is TRBJ2-6, with a weak D call TRBD1 (6 bases). The CDR3 contains 15 residues. Looked up from germline, CDR1 is SGHRS and CDR2 is YFSETQ. The V gene lost 5 bases and the J gene lost 4 bases, with 13 bases spanning the gap.

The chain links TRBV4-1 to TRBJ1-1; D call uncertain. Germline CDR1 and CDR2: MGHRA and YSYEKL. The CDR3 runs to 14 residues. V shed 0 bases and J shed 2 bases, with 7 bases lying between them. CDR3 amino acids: CASSQDHSNTEAFF. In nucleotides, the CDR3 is TGCGCCAGCAGCCAAGACCACTCCAACACTGAAGCTTTCTTT.

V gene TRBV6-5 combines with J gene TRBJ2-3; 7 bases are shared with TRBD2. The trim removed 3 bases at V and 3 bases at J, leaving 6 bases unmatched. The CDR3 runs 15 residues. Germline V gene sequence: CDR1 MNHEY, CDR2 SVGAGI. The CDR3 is CASSYDSGATDTQYF. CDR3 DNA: TGTGCCAGCAGTTATGACAGCGGGGCGACAGATACGCAGTATTTT.

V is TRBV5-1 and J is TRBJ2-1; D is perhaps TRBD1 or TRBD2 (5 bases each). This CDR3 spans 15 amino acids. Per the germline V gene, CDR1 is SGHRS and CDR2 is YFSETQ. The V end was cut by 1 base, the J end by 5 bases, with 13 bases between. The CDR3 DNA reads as TGCGCCAGCAGCTTGCGAGGGGCCGGTAACAATGAGCAGTTCTTC. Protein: CASSLRGAGNNEQFF. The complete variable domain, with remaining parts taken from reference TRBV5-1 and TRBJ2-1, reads KAGVTQTPRYLIKTRGQQVTLSCSPISGHRSVSWYQQTPGQGLQFLFEYFSETQRNKGNFPGRFSGRQFSNSRSEMNVSTLELGDSALYLCASSLRGAGNNEQFFGPGTRLTVL.